The clone carrying this T cell receptor beta chain was counted between two and nine times. What it recognizes is unknown. These data belong to a study of vaccination and CD4 T cells after COVID-19. Study details: Cells received overlapping spike peptides from SARS-CoV-2, HCoV-NL63, HCoV-OC43 and HCoV-229E as stimulation. Whole-study results and caveats: In convalescent patients, a median about 87% of reactive clones appeared only post-vaccination.

Regarding treatment: approximately 9-day PBMC culture with coronavirus spike peptide pools or control peptides (ViraFEST assay). The collection of CD4+ T cells from the unexposed donor took place before the COVID-19 pandemic (2011-2018). TCR sequencing followed the expansion of antigen-specific T cells with peptide pools in ViraFEST. This CDR3 has 13 residues. The germline V gene encodes CDR1 SGHTS and CDR2 YDEGEE. The V gene lost 2 bases and the J gene lost 3 bases, with 8 bases spanning the gap. The study sequenced cultured CD4+ T cell DNA using the Oncomine TCR Beta short-read assay. Genomic DNA was drawn out of CD4+ T cells grown in culture. MiXCR was run by TCRdb on the PCR reads, yielding one entry per CDR3 protein. The profile shows over 8,500 distinct CDR3 sequences, 25% to 35% of them singletons.

The chain links TRBV5-8 to TRBJ1-2; tentative D call: TRBD1 (5 bases). The sequence was obtained from a human donor in good health. The sample consisted of CD4+ T cells from blood, cultured in vitro. The CDR3 sequence: CASSFGGDYGYTF. CDR3 coding DNA: TGTGCCAGCAGCTTCGGGGGGGACTATGGCTACACCTTC. The full variable domain, completed using reference TRBV5-8 and TRBJ1-2, is EAGVTQSPTHLIKTRGQQATLRCSPISGHTSVYWYQQALGLGLQFLLWYDEGEERNRGNFPPRFSGRQFPNYSSELNVNALELEDSALYLCASSFGGDYGYTFGSGTRLTVV.